This TCR beta chain originates from a study of T cells in Graves' hyperthyroidism and ophthalmopathy. Whole-study context: Upon initial diagnosis and before any treatment, peripheral blood was collected.

The CDR3 is made up of 15 amino acids. Germline CDR1 and CDR2: SGHDT and YYEEEE. V was shortened by 0 bases and J by 8 bases, with 17 bases between the two germline ends. Study observations and caveats: It was a median around 6 months before onset that the model predicted ophthalmopathy. Blood also contained most expanded thyroid clonotypes above 0.001.

Ophthalmopathy patients all had a Clinical Activity Score of at least 3, a NOSPECS grade of at least 4 and disease under 3 months old. TCR beta CDR3 sequences were amplified from RNA transcripts. The TCR CDR3 was amplified in a first-round RT-PCR using the HTBI primer set. TCRdb ran MiXCR on the multiplex PCR reads and lists one entry per CDR3 protein. The sample contains about 330,000 distinct CDR3 sequences, roughly 13% of which appear only once. Turning to this clonotype: Its antigen remains unknown.

The receptor was derived from a woman aged 35 to 49 with Graves' ophthalmopathy. Material for sequencing was blood. This rearrangement joins TRBV5-6 to TRBJ1-2; a possible D gene is TRBD1 (5 bases). The CDR3 coding sequence is TGTGCCAGCAGCTTGGTTCGGGCGGGGCTAGTCGGCTACACCTTC. This encodes CASSLVRAGLVGYTF.